This entry describes one TCR beta chain. The sample is drawn from a study of blood T cell repertoires in COVID-19. Trimming cost V 0 bases and J 5 bases, with 14 bases left between them. This CDR3 spans 15 amino acids. Germline lookup yields CDR1 SGHRS and CDR2 YFSETQ. Produced via immunoSEQ multiplex PCR; TCRdb's table is partial and in-frame only. The table records about 250,000 clones, approximately 81% of them present only once. Sequencing was done on a sample of PBMCs or T cells enriched from blood (not recorded which). This sequence joins TRBV5-1 and TRBJ2-5; the D gene is possibly TRBD2 (7 bases). The TCR originated in a woman in her 50s who had been exposed to COVID-19. DNA for the CDR3: TGCGCCAGCAGCTTGGTGGGGGGGGCCGGGGAGACCCAGTACTTC. Translation: CASSLVGGAGETQYF.